This is a list of T cell receptor beta chains from one sample in a study of control samples from healthy donors and cancer patients. Data came from immunoSEQ multiplex PCR; TCRdb stores just in-frame clones and leaves some out. This sample has around 150,000 clones, with about 86% found just once. Sequenced: blood. The receptors derive from a man between 18 and 29 years old in good health. CDR3s include the opening cysteine and the closing phenylalanine or tryptophan. Fields, in order: J gene, V gene, clone size, CDR3 protein. Part of the rows lack a size; the others show once, few, many or a class for expanded clones.

j_call: TRBJ1-2
v_call: TRBV9
clone_size: .
cdr3_aa: CASSPGHGGGYTF

j_call: TRBJ2-5
v_call: TRBV4-2
clone_size: few
cdr3_aa: CASSLQGERETQYF

j_call: TRBJ2-2
v_call: TRBV18
clone_size: .
cdr3_aa: CASSPSSGELFF

j_call: TRBJ2-3
v_call: TRBV27
clone_size: .
cdr3_aa: CASSLMTGFTDTQYF

j_call: TRBJ2-3
v_call: TRBV7-2
clone_size: .
cdr3_aa: CASRPTSGGSDTQYF

j_call: TRBJ1-1
v_call: TRBV9
clone_size: once
cdr3_aa: CASSVDQGGREAFF

j_call: TRBJ2-5
v_call: TRBV9
clone_size: .
cdr3_aa: CASSVTGTGKYQETQYF

j_call: TRBJ1-4
v_call: TRBV28
clone_size: .
cdr3_aa: CASSSRTDLATNEKLFF

j_call: TRBJ1-1
v_call: TRBV6-5
clone_size: .
cdr3_aa: CASSPGQGTEAFF

j_call: TRBJ1-1
v_call: TRBV4-1
clone_size: .
cdr3_aa: CASSQLNGNTEAFF

j_call: TRBJ2-7
v_call: TRBV3-1/TRBV3-2
clone_size: .
cdr3_aa: CASSQDWEQGAGEQYF

j_call: TRBJ1-4
v_call: TRBV7-2
clone_size: .
cdr3_aa: CASSLGQGEGEKLFF

j_call: TRBJ2-3
v_call: TRBV9
clone_size: .
cdr3_aa: CASSPPQKTSGASTDTQYF

j_call: TRBJ1-4
v_call: TRBV27
clone_size: .
cdr3_aa: CASSQSREGEKLFF

j_call: TRBJ2-2
v_call: TRBV9
clone_size: .
cdr3_aa: CASSENTGTKNTGELFF

j_call: TRBJ1-1
v_call: TRBV12-3/TRBV12-4
clone_size: once
cdr3_aa: CASSRGPNQEAFF

j_call: TRBJ2-3
v_call: TRBV4-1
clone_size: .
cdr3_aa: CASSQEVGGGASTDTQYF

j_call: TRBJ2-1
v_call: TRBV5-1
clone_size: .
cdr3_aa: CASSVTGTRSYNEQFF

j_call: TRBJ1-1
v_call: TRBV6-5
clone_size: .
cdr3_aa: CASRRGPYWTEAFF

j_call: TRBJ2-3
v_call: TRBV28
clone_size: .
cdr3_aa: CASSSRARRTDTQYF

j_call: TRBJ2-1
v_call: TRBV11-2
clone_size: .
cdr3_aa: CASSLDLRTGNEQFF

j_call: TRBJ2-7
v_call: TRBV28
clone_size: .
cdr3_aa: CASSIPGTGSPEQYF

j_call: TRBJ1-2
v_call: TRBV7-2
clone_size: .
cdr3_aa: CASSLATGGNAGYTF

j_call: TRBJ2-7
v_call: TRBV11-2
clone_size: .
cdr3_aa: CASSPDIGYYEQYF

j_call: TRBJ2-7
v_call: TRBV9
clone_size: .
cdr3_aa: CASSVEGGGIDEQYF

j_call: TRBJ2-3
v_call: TRBV4-2
clone_size: .
cdr3_aa: CATLRTSGATDTQYF